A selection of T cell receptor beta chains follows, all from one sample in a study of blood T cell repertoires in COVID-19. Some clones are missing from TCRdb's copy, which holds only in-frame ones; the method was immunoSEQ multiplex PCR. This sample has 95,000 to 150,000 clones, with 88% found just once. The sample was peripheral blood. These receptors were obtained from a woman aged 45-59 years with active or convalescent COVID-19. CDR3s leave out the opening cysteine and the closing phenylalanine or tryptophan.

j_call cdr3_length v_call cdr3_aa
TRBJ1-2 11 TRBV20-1 SASDGGNYGYT
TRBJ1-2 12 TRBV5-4 ASSPGQGNYGYT
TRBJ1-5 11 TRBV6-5 ASSSRGHQPQH
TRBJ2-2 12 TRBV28 ASSLWDTGGELF
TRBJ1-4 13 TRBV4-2 ASSQVSTGNEKLF
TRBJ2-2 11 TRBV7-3 ASSIKGTGELF
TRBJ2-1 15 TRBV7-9 ASSPPPALAVYNEQF
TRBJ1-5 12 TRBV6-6 ASSYREGNQPQH
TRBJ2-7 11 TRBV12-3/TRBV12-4 ASGHRVLREQY
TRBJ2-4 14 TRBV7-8 ASSDPGQGAGNIQY
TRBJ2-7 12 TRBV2 ASSEGGLDYEQY
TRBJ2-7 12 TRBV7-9 ASSLKDRGYEQY
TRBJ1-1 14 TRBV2 ASSERGAGTNTEAF
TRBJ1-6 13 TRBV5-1 ASSRVTGGQSPLH
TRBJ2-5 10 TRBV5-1 ASSMTQETQY
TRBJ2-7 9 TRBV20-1 SASGSYEQY
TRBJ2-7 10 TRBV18 ASSLVSYEQY
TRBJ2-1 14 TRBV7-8 ASSSDRAGFYDEQF
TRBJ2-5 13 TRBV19 ASSVARGGQETQY
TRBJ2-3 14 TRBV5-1 ASSPGLAGGPDTQY
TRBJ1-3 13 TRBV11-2 ASSLEPGSGNTIY
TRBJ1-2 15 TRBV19 ASKTGQGAFSPGGYT
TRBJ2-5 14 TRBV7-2 ASSLGLAGGKETQY
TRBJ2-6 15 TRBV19 ASSARRRGGGANVLT
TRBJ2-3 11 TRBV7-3 ASSQLVTDTQY
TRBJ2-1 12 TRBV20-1 SASRGLDIDEQF
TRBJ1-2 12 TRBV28 ASSTPGGKWGYT
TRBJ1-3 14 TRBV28 ASSPGGVRSGNTIY
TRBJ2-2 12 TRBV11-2 ASSLGSDTGELF
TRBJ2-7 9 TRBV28 ASTSPYEQY
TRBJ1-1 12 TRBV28 ASSSTGGRTEAF
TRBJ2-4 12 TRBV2 ASRPETGGSIQY
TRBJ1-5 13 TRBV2 ASSEEGGDYQPQH
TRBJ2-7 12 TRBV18 ASSPPTGGYEQY
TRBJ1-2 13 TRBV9 ASSVDAGTNYGYT
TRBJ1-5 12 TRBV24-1 ATSDLPGNQPQH
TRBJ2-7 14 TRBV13 ASSLVLAGVLHEQY
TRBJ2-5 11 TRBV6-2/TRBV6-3 ASSLRSRGTQY
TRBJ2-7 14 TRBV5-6 ASRGPASGFTYEQY
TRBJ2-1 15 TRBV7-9 ASWGTSGSFFDNEQF
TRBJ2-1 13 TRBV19 ASSAGGLRGLEQF
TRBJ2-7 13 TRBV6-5 ASSQLAGRSYEQY
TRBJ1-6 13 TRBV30 AWSVHRAGNSPLH
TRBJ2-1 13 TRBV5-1 ASSLGGGSYNEQF
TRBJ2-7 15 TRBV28 ASSSLNFGTQAYEQY
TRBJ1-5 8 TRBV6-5 ESVDQPQH
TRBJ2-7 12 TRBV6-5 ASRLGQGAYEQY
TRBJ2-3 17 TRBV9 ASSAPRSGGAITTDTQY
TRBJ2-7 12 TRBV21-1 ASRPTEGRYEQY
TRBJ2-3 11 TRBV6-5 ASRLGATDTQY
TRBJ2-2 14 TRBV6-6 ASSRAAGGPTGELF
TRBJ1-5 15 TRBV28 ASTPPSGRPSNQPQH
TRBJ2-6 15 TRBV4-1 ASSTRDWGLRANVLT
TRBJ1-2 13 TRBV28 ASSSPGQGFYGYT